These T cell receptor beta chains were read from a single sample in a study of Tregs in tolerant kidney transplant recipients. The protocol was immunoSEQ multiplex PCR, while the TCRdb copy is restricted to in-frame clones and leaves out a portion. The sample records about 15,000 clones, roughly 75% being singletons. This sample comprised Tregs from blood, obtained before the transplant. All receptors come from a human donor who received a combined kidney and bone marrow transplant. Both conserved end residues are part of each CDR3. A D gene is named only where the DNA matches it firmly. Size is omitted from some rows. Given values are once, few, many or a class for expanded clones.

-	-	TRBJ1-1	TRBV7-9	TGTGCCAGCAGCCCCTGGGGGGAGCTGAACACTGAAGCTTTCTTT	CASSPWGELNTEAFF
TRBD1	-	TRBJ1-5	TRBV19	TGTGCCAGTAGTATCTGGGGACAGGGGACCAATCAGCCCCAGCATTTT	CASSIWGQGTNQPQHF
TRBD2	-	TRBJ2-2	TRBV2	TGTGCCAGCAGTGAAGGAGCGGGGGGGGTCGGGGAGCTGTTTTTT	CASSEGAGGVGELFF
-	-	TRBJ1-5	TRBV7-2	TGTGCCAGCAGCCCAGTCGTGGGGAGGGGTCAGCCCCAGCATTTT	CASSPVVGRGQPQHF
-	-	TRBJ1-2	TRBV10-3	TGTGCCATCAGCCAGGGACATGTGAAGGGAGACTATGGCTACACCTTC	CAISQGHVKGDYGYTF
-	-	TRBJ1-2	TRBV27	TGTGCCAGCAGTTTAAACCGGTTTAACTATGGCTACACCTTC	CASSLNRFNYGYTF
TRBD1	-	TRBJ2-1	TRBV5-4	TGTGCCAGCATTCCTAGTCCGGGACAGCTTAATGAGCAGTTCTTC	CASIPSPGQLNEQFF
-	-	TRBJ2-7	TRBV6-6	TGTGCCAGCAGGACCCCAGGGGATCCCTCCCCCTACGAGCAGTACTTC	CASRTPGDPSPYEQYF
-	few	TRBJ2-1	TRBV5-4	TGTGCCAGCAGCTTTGCGGCGAGCTCCTACAATGAGCAGTTCTTC	CASSFAASSYNEQFF
-	-	TRBJ2-3	TRBV5-5	TGTGCCAGCAGCTTACAGGTACCTCTACCGGATACGCAGTATTTT	CASSLQVPLPDTQYF
TRBD2	-	TRBJ2-1	TRBV4-3	TGCGCCAGCAGCCATCGCGTTGGGCTAGCGGGAGACGAGCAGTTCTTC	CASSHRVGLAGDEQFF
TRBD1	few	TRBJ1-2	TRBV7-9	TGTGCCAGCAGCGCCACTCGCAGTGGGACAGGCACTACTGGTGGCTACACCTTC	CASSATRSGTGTTGGYTF
TRBD1	-	TRBJ1-2	TRBV6-5	TGTGCCAGCCTAGGACAGGGCTATGGCTACACCTTC	CASLGQGYGYTF
TRBD2	-	TRBJ2-7	TRBV5-1	TGCGCCAGCAGCTTTTCCTCACTAGCGATCTACGAGCAGTACTTC	CASSFSSLAIYEQYF
-	-	TRBJ1-5	TRBV28	TGTGCCAGCAGTTTATTTGGCAGGGGAACGGAGCAGCCCCAGCATTTT	CASSLFGRGTEQPQHF
-	-	TRBJ1-3	TRBV9	TGTGCCACCTCGAGGGGGAACACCATATATTTT	CATSRGNTIYF
-	-	TRBJ2-6	TRBV30	TGTGCCTGGAGCAGGGTATCTGGGGCCAACGTCCTGACTTTC	CAWSRVSGANVLTF
TRBD1	-	TRBJ2-3	TRBV4-1	TGCGCCAGCAGCGGGACAGGGAAGCAGTATTTT	CASSGTGKQYF
-	-	TRBJ1-3	TRBV7-8	TGTGCCAGCAGCTTCAGGGCGGGGGATTACCAAAACACCATATATTTT	CASSFRAGDYQNTIYF
TRBD2	-	TRBJ2-1	TRBV7-7	TGTGCCAGCAGCTTAGGTTCTAGCGGGAGCTATGAGCAGTTCTTC	CASSLGSSGSYEQFF
TRBD1	once	TRBJ2-5	TRBV5-1	TGCGCCAGCAGCTTGAATTTTGGACAGGGGGTCCAAGAGACCCAGTACTTC	CASSLNFGQGVQETQYF
TRBD1	-	TRBJ1-2	TRBV6-5	TGTGCCAGCAGTCGACAGGGGCCAGGGGATGGCTACACCTTC	CASSRQGPGDGYTF
-	-	TRBJ1-2	TRBV15	TGTGCCACCAGCAGAGATTATTGGGGCAATAGGGGGGGCTACACCTTC	CATSRDYWGNRGGYTF
TRBD1	-	TRBJ1-2	TRBV6-4	TGTGCCAGCAGTGCCGAGACAGGGGGTCATGGCTACACCTTC	CASSAETGGHGYTF
-	-	TRBJ1-1	TRBV7-9	TGTGCCAGCAGCTTAGTTCGCCAGATGAACACTGAAGCTTTCTTT	CASSLVRQMNTEAFF
-	few	TRBJ1-2	TRBV7-2	TGTGCCAGCAGAAGGGGAAATCTTGACTATGGCTACACCTTC	CASRRGNLDYGYTF
-	once	TRBJ2-1	TRBV5-1	TGCGCCAGCAGCGCGGGCTCGTCTCCAAGGAGCTCCTACAATGAGCAGTTCTTC	CASSAGSSPRSSYNEQFF
-	-	TRBJ2-5	TRBV5-1	TGCGCCAGCAGCTTGGGGCTAGCTGTGGAGACCCAGTACTTC	CASSLGLAVETQYF
TRBD2	-	TRBJ2-5	TRBV7-2	TGTGCCAGCAGCTCGGGGGTAGCGGGAGTGGGAGAGACCCAGTACTTC	CASSSGVAGVGETQYF
TRBD1	-	TRBJ1-5	TRBV18	TGTGCCAGCTCACCAAGGGGGACAGTCTACAATCAGCCCCAGCATTTT	CASSPRGTVYNQPQHF
-	few	TRBJ1-6	TRBV6-5	TGTGCCAGCAGTTACACAGGGTACGACTCACCCCTCCACTTT	CASSYTGYDSPLHF
-	-	TRBJ1-1	TRBV7-8	TGTGCCAGCAGCTTAGGGACGGGGAGGGGCACTGAAGCTTTCTTT	CASSLGTGRGTEAFF
-	-	TRBJ2-7	TRBV18	TGTGCCAGCTCACCAGAGAGCCCCAGGGAGCAGTACTTC	CASSPESPREQYF
-	-	TRBJ1-1	TRBV6-5	TGTGCCAGCAGAGTGAGGGGGGGGAACACTGAAGCTTTCTTT	CASRVRGGNTEAFF
TRBD2	-	TRBJ2-1	TRBV4-1	TGCGCCAGCAGCCAAGATCCCGGACTAGCGGGAGCCCATGAGCAGTTCTTC	CASSQDPGLAGAHEQFF
-	-	TRBJ1-2	TRBV28	TGTGCCAGCAGCGGGGGACGGCCTAACTATGGCTACACCTTC	CASSGGRPNYGYTF
TRBD1	-	TRBJ1-5	TRBV28	TGTGCCAGCAGCCATGGGACAGGGGGCATCTGGGGCAATCAGCCCCAGCATTTT	CASSHGTGGIWGNQPQHF
TRBD1	-	TRBJ1-1	TRBV7-9	TGTGCCAGCAGCTTGCCCGCGACAGGGCAGGCTTTCTTT	CASSLPATGQAFF
TRBD1	once	TRBJ2-3	TRBV19	TGTGCCAGTAGTAGACAGGGGGATACGCAGTATTTT	CASSRQGDTQYF
TRBD1	-	TRBJ2-5	TRBV5-4	TGTGCCAGCAGCCGGGACAGGGGGCTACAAGAGACCCAGTACTTC	CASSRDRGLQETQYF
TRBD1	once	TRBJ1-5	TRBV19	TGTGCCAGTAGTGGCCGGGACAGAAGTCAGCCCCAGCATTTT	CASSGRDRSQPQHF
-	-	TRBJ1-1	TRBV18	TGTGCCAGCTCATCAGGGGTGGGGGTCACTGAAGCTTTCTTT	CASSSGVGVTEAFF
TRBD1	-	TRBJ1-2	TRBV19	TGTGCCAGTAGTAAATTGGGACAGGGGAAGGCGTATCGCTACACCTTC	CASSKLGQGKAYRYTF
-	few	TRBJ2-7	TRBV5-1	TGCGCCAGCAGCCCAGGAGGTGGCGAGCAGTACTTC	CASSPGGGEQYF
TRBD1	few	TRBJ1-2	TRBV10-3	TGTGCCATCAGTGAACTACAGGGGGCGAGGGGCTACACCTTC	CAISELQGARGYTF
-	-	TRBJ2-5	TRBV9	TGTGCCAGCAGCGTAGGAGAGGGAGAGACCCAGTACTTC	CASSVGEGETQYF
TRBD2	-	TRBJ2-1	TRBV5-1	TGCGCCAGCAGCTTAATCTTCCCGGGAGGCTCCTACAATGAGCAGTTCTTC	CASSLIFPGGSYNEQFF
-	-	TRBJ2-7	TRBV5-1	TGCGCCAGCAGCTTGTTGGGACACCAGACGCAGTACTTC	CASSLLGHQTQYF
TRBD1	-	TRBJ1-2	TRBV6-5	TGTGCCAGCAGTACGACAGGGGGCGGGTATGGCTACACCTTC	CASSTTGGGYGYTF
TRBD1	once	TRBJ1-2	TRBV7-2	TGTGCCAGCAGCCTTAGTAGGGACAGGGGCTATGGCTACACCTTC	CASSLSRDRGYGYTF
TRBD1	-	TRBJ2-1	TRBV5-4	TGTGCCAGCAGCGTTTTGACAGGGAGCTCCTACAATGAGCAGTTCTTC	CASSVLTGSSYNEQFF
TRBD1	-	TRBJ1-4	TRBV5-4	TGTGCCAGCAGCTTTGGAGTTCGGGGACAGCATGCAACTAATGAAAAACTGTTTTTT	CASSFGVRGQHATNEKLFF
TRBD2	-	TRBJ2-5	TRBV5-1	TGCGCCAGCAGCACACTAGCGGGGGGGCTGGAGACCCAGTACTTC	CASSTLAGGLETQYF
TRBD1	-	TRBJ2-2	TRBV6-5	TGTGCCAGCCGACAGGGGTGGACCGGGGAGCTGTTTTTT	CASRQGWTGELFF
-	-	TRBJ2-2	TRBV27	TGTGCCAGCACCCTACGGGGGATCGGGACAGCGAACACCGGGGAGCTGTTTTTT	CASTLRGIGTANTGELFF
TRBD1	-	TRBJ2-2	TRBV9	TGTGCCAGCGGGGACAGTAACTTATACACCGGGGAGCTGTTTTTT	CASGDSNLYTGELFF